This T cell receptor (beta chain) derives from a study of blood T cell repertoires in COVID-19. Study-wide background: PBMCs, B-cell-depleted T cells, or T cells were the source of the cDNA or gDNA that made up the material.

The CDR3 length is 15 residues. Trimming removed 4 bases from V and 1 base from J, with 11 bases in between. Germline CDR1 SGHAT, CDR2 FQNNGV. Under the authors' procedure: Amplification of reference gene primers provided the estimated nucleated cell counts. TCRdb's table, derived via immunoSEQ multiplex PCR, lists solely in-frame clones and lacks some. V and J calls and clone size are those listed in that table; D and trimming were worked out from the DNA. The repertoire holds fewer than 200,000 clones, approximately 78% seen once, with around 15% in the top ten. Categorization into cohorts depended on clinical history that participants reported.

The sequenced material came from PBMCs or T cells enriched from blood (not recorded which). The gene calls are TRBV11-2 and TRBJ1-3, with a tentative D call TRBD1 (6 bases). This clonotype originated in a woman between 50 and 59 years old who had recovered from COVID-19. In DNA, the CDR3 is TGTGCCAGCAGCTCGCACAGGGATTCTGGAAACACCATATATTTT. Translated: CASSSHRDSGNTIYF.